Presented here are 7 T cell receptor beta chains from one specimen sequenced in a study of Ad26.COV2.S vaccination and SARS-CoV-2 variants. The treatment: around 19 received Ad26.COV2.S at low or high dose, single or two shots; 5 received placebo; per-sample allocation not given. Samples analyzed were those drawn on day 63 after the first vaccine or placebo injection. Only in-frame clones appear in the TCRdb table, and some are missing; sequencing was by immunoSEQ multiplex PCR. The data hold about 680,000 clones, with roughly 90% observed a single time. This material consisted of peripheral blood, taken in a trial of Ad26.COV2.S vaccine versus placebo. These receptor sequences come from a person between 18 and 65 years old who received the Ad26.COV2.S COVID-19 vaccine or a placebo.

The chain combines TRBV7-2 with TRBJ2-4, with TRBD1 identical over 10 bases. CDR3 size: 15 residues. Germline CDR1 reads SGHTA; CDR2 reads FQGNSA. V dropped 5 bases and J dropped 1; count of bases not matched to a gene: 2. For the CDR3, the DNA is TGTGCCAGCAGCCCGGGACAGGGGGCCAAAAACATTCAGTACTTC. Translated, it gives CASSPGQGAKNIQYF.

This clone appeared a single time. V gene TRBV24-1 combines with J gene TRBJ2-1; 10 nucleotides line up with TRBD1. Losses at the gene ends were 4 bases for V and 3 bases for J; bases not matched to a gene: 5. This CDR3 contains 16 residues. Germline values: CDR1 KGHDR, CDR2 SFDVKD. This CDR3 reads CATSDRTGGGYNEQFF. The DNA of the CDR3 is TGTGCCACCAGTGACCGGACAGGGGGTGGCTACAATGAGCAGTTCTTC.

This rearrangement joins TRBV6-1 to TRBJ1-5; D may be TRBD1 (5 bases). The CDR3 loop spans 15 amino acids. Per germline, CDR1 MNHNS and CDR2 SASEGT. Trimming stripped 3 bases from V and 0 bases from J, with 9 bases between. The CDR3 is CASSDRDYSNQPQHF. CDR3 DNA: TGTGCCAGCAGTGACCGGGACTATAGCAATCAGCCCCAGCATTTT.

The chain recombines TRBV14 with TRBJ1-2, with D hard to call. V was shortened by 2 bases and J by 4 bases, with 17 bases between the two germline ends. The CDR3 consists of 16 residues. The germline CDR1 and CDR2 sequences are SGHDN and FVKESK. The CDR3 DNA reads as TGTGCCAGCAGCCAACGTCCCGGAAATCTAATCTATGGCTACACCTTC. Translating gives CASSQRPGNLIYGYTF.

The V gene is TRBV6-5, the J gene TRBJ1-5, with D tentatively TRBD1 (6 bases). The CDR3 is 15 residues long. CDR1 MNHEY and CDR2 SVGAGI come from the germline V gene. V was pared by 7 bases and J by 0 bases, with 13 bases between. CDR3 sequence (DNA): TGTGCCAGCAAAACGGACAGAAATAGCAATCAGCCCCAGCATTTT. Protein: CASKTDRNSNQPQHF.

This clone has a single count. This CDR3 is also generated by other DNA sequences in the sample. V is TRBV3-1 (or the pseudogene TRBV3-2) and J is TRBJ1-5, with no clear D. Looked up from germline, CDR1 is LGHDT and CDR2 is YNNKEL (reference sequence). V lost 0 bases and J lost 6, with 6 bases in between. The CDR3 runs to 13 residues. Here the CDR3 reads CASSQDLGQPQHF. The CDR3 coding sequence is TGTGCCAGCAGCCAAGATTTAGGTCAGCCCCAGCATTTT.

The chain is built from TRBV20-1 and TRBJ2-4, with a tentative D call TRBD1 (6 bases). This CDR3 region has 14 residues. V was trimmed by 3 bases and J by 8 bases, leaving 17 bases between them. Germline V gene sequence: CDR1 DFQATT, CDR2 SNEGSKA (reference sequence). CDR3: CSASYREGLDIQYF. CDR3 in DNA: TGCAGTGCTAGTTACAGGGAAGGTCTTGACATTCAGTACTTC.